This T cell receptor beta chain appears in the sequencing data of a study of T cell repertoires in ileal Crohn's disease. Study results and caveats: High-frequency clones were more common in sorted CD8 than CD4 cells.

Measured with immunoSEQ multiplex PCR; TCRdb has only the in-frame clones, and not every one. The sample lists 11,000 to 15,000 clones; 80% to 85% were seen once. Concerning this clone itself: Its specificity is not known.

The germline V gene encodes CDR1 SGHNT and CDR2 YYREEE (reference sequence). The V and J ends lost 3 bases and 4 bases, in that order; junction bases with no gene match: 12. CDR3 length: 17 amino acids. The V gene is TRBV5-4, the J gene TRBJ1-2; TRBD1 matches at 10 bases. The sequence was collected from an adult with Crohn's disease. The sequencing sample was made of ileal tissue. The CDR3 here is CASSSWVRDRGGYGYTF. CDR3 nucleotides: TGTGCCAGCAGCTCCTGGGTTCGGGACAGGGGAGGCTATGGCTACACCTTC.